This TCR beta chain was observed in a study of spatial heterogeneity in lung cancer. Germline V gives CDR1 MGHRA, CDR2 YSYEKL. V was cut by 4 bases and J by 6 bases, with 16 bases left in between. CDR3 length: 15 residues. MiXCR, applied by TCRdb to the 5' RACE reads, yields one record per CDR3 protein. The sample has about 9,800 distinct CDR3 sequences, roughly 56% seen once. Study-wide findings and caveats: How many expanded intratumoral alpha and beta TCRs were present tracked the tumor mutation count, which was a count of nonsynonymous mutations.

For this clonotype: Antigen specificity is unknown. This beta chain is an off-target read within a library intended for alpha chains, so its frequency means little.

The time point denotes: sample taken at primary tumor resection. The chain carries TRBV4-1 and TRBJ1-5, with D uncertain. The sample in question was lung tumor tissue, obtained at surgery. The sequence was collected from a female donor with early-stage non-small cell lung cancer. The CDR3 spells CASSLEWGRRQPQHF. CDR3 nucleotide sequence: TGCGCCAGCAGCCTCGAATGGGGTCGGCGTCAGCCCCAGCATTTT.